The 7 T cell receptor beta chains given below trace back to one sample, sequenced in a study of regulatory T cells in long-lasting Graves disease. To make TCR beta libraries, researchers used iRepertoire HTBI primers and Arm-PCR of CDR3 regions. TCRdb reprocessed the multiplex PCR reads via MiXCR and lists one record per CDR3 protein. In the table there are about 320,000 distinct CDR3 sequences, over 15% of which are singletons. The time point here: newly diagnosed GD, antithyroid drugs for less than 3 months. Researchers made the TCR library from RNA that was extracted from PBMCs. The specimen was peripheral blood mononuclear cells (PBMCs), collected at new diagnosis, from a patient treated with antithyroid drugs. These receptors were obtained from a female donor with Graves disease.

This clonotype appeared a single time. The rearrangement uses TRBV28 and TRBJ2-5; D call uncertain. CDR3 length: 13 residues. In germline, CDR1 is MDHEN, CDR2 SYDVKM. V was trimmed by 2 bases and J by 4 bases, leaving 8 bases between them. The CDR3 DNA follows: TGTGCCAGCAGTTTAGTTTGGGGAGAGACCCAGTACTTC. It yields the protein CASSLVWGETQYF.

This clonotype has only a few counts. This CDR3 reads CASSRAGYNTDTQYF. The CDR3 bases are TGTGCCAGCAGCCGAGCGGGTTATAACACAGATACGCAGTATTTT. The chain combines TRBV9 with TRBJ2-3; TRBD2 is a possible D gene (6 bases). This CDR3 has 15 residues. Germline CDR1 is SGDLS and CDR2 is YYNGEE. With 4 bases removed from V and 2 bases from J, the gap between germline ends came to 14 bases.

This clonotype was seen a few times. A clone one base away is much larger, so this may be a read error. V and J are TRBV28 and TRBJ2-2; D may be TRBD2 (5 bases). The CDR3 is made up of 14 amino acids. The germline V gene has CDR1 MDHEN and CDR2 SYDVKM. CDR3 sequence reads: CASSYPRGTGELLF. CDR3 DNA sequence: TGTGCCAGCAGTTATCCACGGGGTACCGGGGAGCTGCTTTTT.

This chain joins TRBV6-1 and TRBJ2-6; no reliable D call. This CDR3 has 12 amino acids. The germline gives CDR1 MNHNS, CDR2 SASEGT. The V gene lost 11 bases and the J gene lost 1 base, with 6 bases spanning the gap. The CDR3 DNA sequence: TGTGCCGTTGGTTCTGGGGCCAACGTCCTGACTTTC. It is translated as CAVGSGANVLTF.

This clonotype appeared many times. The CDR3 sequence is CAISESRAGVSDTQYF. Written as DNA, the CDR3 is TGTGCCATCAGTGAGTCGAGAGCGGGAGTTTCAGATACGCAGTATTTT. The J gene is TRBJ2-3, the V gene TRBV10-3; 8 nucleotides match TRBD2. Trimming removed 0 bases from V and 4 bases from J; junction bases left unmatched: 6. This CDR3 has 16 residues. Germline CDR1 ENHRY, CDR2 SYGVKD.

Many counts were recorded for this clonotype. The rearrangement uses TRBV6-1 and TRBJ2-7, with a weak D call TRBD1 (6 bases). This CDR3 spans 15 amino acids. V shed 7 bases and J shed 0 bases, with 16 bases lying between them. CDR1 is MNHNS, CDR2 SASEGT, per germline. CDR3: CASTPSGQSSYEQYF. CDR3 sequence (DNA): TGTGCCAGCACCCCCTCGGGACAAAGCTCCTACGAGCAGTACTTC.

V gene TRBV4-1 combines with J gene TRBJ1-2; 8 positions match TRBD1. The ends lost 3 bases at V and 4 bases at J; junction bases unmatched: 7. Looked up from germline, CDR1 is MGHRA and CDR2 is YSYEKL. This CDR3 comprises 15 residues. Here the CDR3 DNA reads TGCGCCAGCAGCCATGGACAGACAGGGGTCTATGGCTACACCTTC. Its translation: CASSHGQTGVYGYTF.